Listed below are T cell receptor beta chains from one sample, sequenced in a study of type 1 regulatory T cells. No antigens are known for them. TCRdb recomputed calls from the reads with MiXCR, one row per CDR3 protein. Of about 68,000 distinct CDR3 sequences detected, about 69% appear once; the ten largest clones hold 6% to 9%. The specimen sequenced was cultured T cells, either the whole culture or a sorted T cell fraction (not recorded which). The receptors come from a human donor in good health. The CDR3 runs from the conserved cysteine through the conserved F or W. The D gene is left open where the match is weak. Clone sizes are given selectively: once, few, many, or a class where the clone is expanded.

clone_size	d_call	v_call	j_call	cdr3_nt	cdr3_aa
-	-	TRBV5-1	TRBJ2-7	TGCGCCAGCAGGGACCGCAGGGGGGACTACGAGCAGTACTTC	CASRDRRGDYEQYF
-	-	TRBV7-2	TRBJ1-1	TGTGCCAGCAGCTTAGTGGTCGGATTGAACAGTGAAGCTTTCTTT	CASSLVVGLNSEAFF
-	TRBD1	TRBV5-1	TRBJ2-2	TGCGCCAGCAGTTTACCGGGACAGGGGGCCGGGGAGCTGTTTTTT	CASSLPGQGAGELFF
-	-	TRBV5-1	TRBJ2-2	TGCGCCAGCGCTAAGGGTCTTAGCGGAAACACCGGGGAGCTGTTTTTT	CASAKGLSGNTGELFF
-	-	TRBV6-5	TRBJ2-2	TGTGCCAGCAGGATGGCCGGGGAGCTGTTTTTT	CASRMAGELFF
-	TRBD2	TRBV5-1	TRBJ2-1	TGCGCCAGCACCACCTCGGGAGGGAGCTCGGGAAATGAGCAGTTCTTC	CASTTSGGSSGNEQFF
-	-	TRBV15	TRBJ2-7	TGTGCCACCAGCAGAGGCCTGGAGACTTACTACGAGCAGTACTTC	CATSRGLETYYEQYF
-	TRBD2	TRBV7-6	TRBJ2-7	TGTGCCAGCAGCCGTACCGGGACTAGCGGCCTTATGGGAGGCGAGCAGTACTTC	CASSRTGTSGLMGGEQYF
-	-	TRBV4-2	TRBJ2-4	TGTGCCAGCAGCCAAGATCCGAGTCCAGCGGTCCGAGCCAAAAACATTCAGTACTTC	CASSQDPSPAVRAKNIQYF
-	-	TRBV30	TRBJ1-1	TGTGCCTGGAGTTTCGAGGGGGGCACTGAAGCTTTCTTT	CAWSFEGGTEAFF
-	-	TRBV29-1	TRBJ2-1	TGCAGCGTCTGGATAGCGACCAGCTCCTACAATGAGCAGTTCTTC	CSVWIATSSYNEQFF
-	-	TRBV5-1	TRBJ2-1	TGCGCCAGCAGCTTGGTGCGGGCTCGGTACAATGAGCAGTTCTTC	CASSLVRARYNEQFF
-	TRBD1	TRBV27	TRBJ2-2	TGTGCCAGCACCTGGACAGGGACGGCCGGGGAGCTGTTTTTT	CASTWTGTAGELFF
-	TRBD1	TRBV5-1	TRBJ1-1	TGCGCCAGCAGCTTTACAGGGGACCTGGGAACTGAAGCTTTCTTT	CASSFTGDLGTEAFF
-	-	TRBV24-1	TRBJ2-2	TGTGCCGCGCGAAGTCCGAACACCGGGGAGCTGTTTTTT	CAARSPNTGELFF
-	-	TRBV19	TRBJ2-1	TGTGCCAGTAGCAAAGGGACTCGCAAGCACAATGAGCAGTTCTTC	CASSKGTRKHNEQFF
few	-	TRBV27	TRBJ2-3	TGTGCCAGCAATCCCACCGGGCACACAGATACGCAGTATTTT	CASNPTGHTDTQYF
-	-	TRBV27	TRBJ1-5	TGTGCCAGCATTTCACCCCCGGGGCCCCAGCATTTT	CASISPPGPQHF
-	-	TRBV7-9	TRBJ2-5	TGTGCCTCCGGGGGATCGGGAGAGATACAAGAGACCCAGTACTTC	CASGGSGEIQETQYF
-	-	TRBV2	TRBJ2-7	TGTGCCAGCAGTGAATCGGGACTTCTCCCCTACGAGCAGTACTTC	CASSESGLLPYEQYF
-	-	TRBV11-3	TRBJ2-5	TGTGCCAGCAGCCAAAGCAACCTCGGGGAGACCCAGTACTTC	CASSQSNLGETQYF
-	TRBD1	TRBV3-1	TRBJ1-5	TGTGCCAGCAGCCAATGGCAGGGGGCGCAGGTTCAGCCCCAGCATTTT	CASSQWQGAQVQPQHF
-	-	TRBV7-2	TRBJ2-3	TGTGCCAGCAGCTTATCTTCAGATACGCAGTATTTT	CASSLSSDTQYF
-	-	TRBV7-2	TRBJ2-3	TGTGCCAGCAGCTTAAGTGGACTCCCTACCGATACGCAGTATTTT	CASSLSGLPTDTQYF
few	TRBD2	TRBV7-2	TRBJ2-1	TGTGCCAGCAGCTTGGCGGGACTAACGATCTACAATGAGCAGTTCTTC	CASSLAGLTIYNEQFF
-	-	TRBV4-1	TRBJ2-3	TGCGCCAGCAGCCAAGAACGGGGGGCTAGCACAGATACGCAGTATTTT	CASSQERGASTDTQYF
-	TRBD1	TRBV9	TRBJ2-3	TGTGCCAGCAGCCCCGAGAGAGGGGGCGATACGCAGTATTTT	CASSPERGGDTQYF
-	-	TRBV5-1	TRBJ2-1	TGCGCCAGCAGTAGTAGGGACAATGAGCAGTTCTTC	CASSSRDNEQFF
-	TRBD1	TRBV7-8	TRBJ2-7	TGTGCCAGCAGCTTAGAGGGGGCCTTCTATTCGGAGCAGTACTTC	CASSLEGAFYSEQYF
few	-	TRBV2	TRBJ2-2	TGTGCCAGCAGCCCCCTAGAGACAGCTCACAGCACCGGGGAGCTGTTTTTT	CASSPLETAHSTGELFF
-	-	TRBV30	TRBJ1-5	TGTGCCTGGAGTACAGGGTTGGATCAGCCCCAGCATTTT	CAWSTGLDQPQHF
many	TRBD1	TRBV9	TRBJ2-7	TGTGCCAGCAGCATGAGGACAGGGGTCCCCTACGAGCAGTACTTC	CASSMRTGVPYEQYF
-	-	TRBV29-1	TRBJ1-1	TGCAGCGTTGGGCGACAGGCGAACACTGAAGCTTTCTTT	CSVGRQANTEAFF
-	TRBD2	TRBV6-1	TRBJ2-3	TGTGCCAGCAGCCTAGCGGGAGAGGCAGATACGCAGTATTTT	CASSLAGEADTQYF
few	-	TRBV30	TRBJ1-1	TGTGCCTGGAGACAGGGCTTCACTGAAGCTTTCTTT	CAWRQGFTEAFF
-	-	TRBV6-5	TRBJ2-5	TGTGCCAGCAGTACCTCACAGGGCACCCAAGAGACCCAGTACTTC	CASSTSQGTQETQYF
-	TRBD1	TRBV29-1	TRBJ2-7	TGCAGCGTCCGGACAGGGGGCGTCTCTCGCGAGCAGTACTTC	CSVRTGGVSREQYF
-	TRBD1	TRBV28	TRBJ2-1	TGTGCCAGCAGGAGGTCCGGGACAGGGGCCAATGAGCAGTTCTTC	CASRRSGTGANEQFF
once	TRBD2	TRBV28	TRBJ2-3	TGTGCCAGCAGCCCATGGGGGGGGGATACGCAGTATTTT	CASSPWGGDTQYF
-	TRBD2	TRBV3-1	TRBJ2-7	TGTGCCAGCAGCCTTGAGCTAGCGGGAGCCGACGAGCAGTACTTC	CASSLELAGADEQYF
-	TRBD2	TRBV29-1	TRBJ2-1	TGCAGCGTTGAAGCCAGCGGGAGTAAGGATGAGCAGTTCTTC	CSVEASGSKDEQFF
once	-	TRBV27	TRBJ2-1	TGTGCCAGCAGCCCGGCTAGGAGGGCTGGCAACAATGAGCAGTTCTTC	CASSPARRAGNNEQFF
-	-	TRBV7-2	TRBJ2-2	TGTGCCAGCAGCTTTCTATCAGCGAACACCGGGGAGCTGTTTTTT	CASSFLSANTGELFF
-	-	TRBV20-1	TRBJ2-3	TGCAGTGCCCGTGGGGGGAGATCCGGCACAGATACGCAGTATTTT	CSARGGRSGTDTQYF
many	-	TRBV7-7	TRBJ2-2	TGTGCCAGCAGCCCCTCGGGACTTACCACCGGGGAGCTGTTTTTT	CASSPSGLTTGELFF
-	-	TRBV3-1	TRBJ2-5	TGTGCCAGCAGCCAAGTTGAGGGTAGAGACCGCCAAGAGACCCAGTACTTC	CASSQVEGRDRQETQYF
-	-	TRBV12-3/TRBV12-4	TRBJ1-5	TGTGCCAGCAGCCCCCCGGGACGGAGTCAGCCCCAGCATTTT	CASSPPGRSQPQHF
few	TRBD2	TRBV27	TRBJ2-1	TGTGCCAGCAGTTTTTTGACTAGCGGACACTACAATGAGCAGTTCTTC	CASSFLTSGHYNEQFF
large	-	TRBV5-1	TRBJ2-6	TGCGCCAGCAGCCCGATGGCTACTGGGGCCAACGTCCTGACTTTC	CASSPMATGANVLTF
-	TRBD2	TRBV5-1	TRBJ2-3	TGCGCCAGCAGCCTCTCCGGGATTGGTAGCGGGAGCACAGATACGCAGTATTTT	CASSLSGIGSGSTDTQYF
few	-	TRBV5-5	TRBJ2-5	TGTGCCAGCAGCTTCAATGGTCGGGAGACCCAGTACTTC	CASSFNGRETQYF
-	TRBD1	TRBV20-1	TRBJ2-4	TGCAGTGCTAGAGGGACAGGGGGTACAACGGAGTACTTC	CSARGTGGTTEYF
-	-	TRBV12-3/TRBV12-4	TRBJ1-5	TGTGCCAGCGGTTACAGGATCGGACCGAACCAGCCCCAGCATTTT	CASGYRIGPNQPQHF
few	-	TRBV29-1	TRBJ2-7	TGCAGCGTTGAAGCTGGTCTGACAGACGAGCAGTACTTC	CSVEAGLTDEQYF